Listed below are T cell receptor beta chains from one sample, sequenced in a study of tumor and adjacent non-tumor tissue in lung cancer. In TCRdb, the multiplex PCR reads were re-called with MiXCR into one record per CDR3 protein. The data contain some 100,000 distinct CDR3 sequences, around three fifths of them singletons. Sequencing was done on a sample of distant non-tumor lung tissue. The receptor source for this set is a man aged 25 to 45 with non-small cell lung cancer. Both conserved end residues are part of each CDR3. D genes are given only for firm matches. Clone size, where shown, is once, few, many, or a class for clones that have expanded.

TRBJ2-3	TRBV24-1	15	-	many	CATSETGTGADTQYF	TGTGCCACCAGTGAAACCGGGACGGGGGCAGATACGCAGTATTTT
TRBJ2-7	TRBV10-2	15	-	-	CASSDSVSGAPGQYF	TGCGCCAGCAGTGACTCCGTTAGCGGAGCCCCGGGGCAGTACTTC
TRBJ1-2	TRBV28	14	TRBD1	-	CASSLVPGGYDYTF	TGTGCCAGCAGTTTAGTGCCAGGGGGCTATGACTACACCTTC
TRBJ2-6	TRBV9	15	TRBD1	-	CASSVGTGGANVLTF	TGTGCCAGCAGCGTAGGGACAGGCGGGGCCAACGTCCTGACTTTC
TRBJ2-3	TRBV6-1	16	TRBD2	-	CAGSERDGEGADTQYF	TGTGCCGGCAGTGAAAGGGACGGGGAGGGCGCAGATACGCAGTATTTT
TRBJ2-3	TRBV6-2/TRBV6-3	15	TRBD2	once	CANSYGGGSTDTQYF	TGTGCCAACAGTTACGGCGGGGGAAGCACAGATACGCAGTATTTT
TRBJ2-7	TRBV4-1	16	TRBD2	-	CASSQDEARGTYEQYF	TGCGCCAGCAGCCAAGATGAGGCGCGGGGGACCTACGAGCAGTACTTC
TRBJ1-3	TRBV29-1	15	-	-	CSASGTVDSGNTMYF	TGCAGCGCCTCCGGGACGGTCGACTCTGGAAACACCATGTATTTT
TRBJ2-5	TRBV5-6	16	-	-	CASRFGVVARVETQYF	TGTGCCAGCAGATTTGGAGTCGTAGCGAGGGTGGAGACCCAGTACTTC
TRBJ2-7	TRBV11-2	14	-	-	CAISLGTGGEVQYF	TGTGCCATCAGCTTAGGGACTGGGGGCGAGGTGCAGTACTTC
TRBJ2-2	TRBV6-2/TRBV6-3	15	TRBD2	-	CASSYGTSNTWEPFF	TGTGCCAGCAGTTACGGGACTAGCAACACCTGGGAGCCGTTTTTT
TRBJ2-3	TRBV11-1	11	-	-	CASGGRDTQYF	TGTGCCAGCGGGGGGCGCGATACGCAGTATTTT
TRBJ2-1	TRBV11-2	17	TRBD2	medium-sized	CASKAWSLSSGTNEQFF	TGTGCCAGCAAAGCCTGGAGTTTGAGTAGCGGGACTAATGAGCAGTTCTTC
TRBJ2-5	TRBV6-2/TRBV6-3	14	-	few	CASSSIGGPETQYF	TGTGCCAGCAGCTCAATTGGGGGGCCGGAGACCCAGTACTTC
TRBJ2-5	TRBV11-2	13	-	few	CASGRGVGETQYF	TGTGCCAGCGGTAGAGGGGTTGGGGAGACCCAGTACTTC
TRBJ1-6	TRBV11-2	17	-	few	CACSSRLGGSYNSPLHF	TGTGCCTGCAGCTCCCGGTTGGGGGGCTCCTATAATTCACCCCTCCACTTT
TRBJ2-1	TRBV28	15	-	few	CASSLGGSIANEQFF	TGTGCCAGCAGCCTAGGGGGTAGCATTGCGAATGAGCAGTTCTTC
TRBJ2-5	TRBV11-1	17	-	-	CACSLYPGRTRRETQYF	TGTGCCTGCAGCTTGTATCCGGGAAGGACTCGGAGGGAGACCCAGTACTTC
TRBJ2-7	TRBV20-1	13	TRBD2	-	CCASGMVSYEQYF	TGCTGTGCTAGCGGGATGGTTTCCTACGAGCAGTATTTC
TRBJ1-5	TRBV4-2	15	-	-	CASSQDGQHKQPQHF	TGTGCCAGCAGCCAAGACGGGCAGCACAAACAGCCCCAGCATTTT